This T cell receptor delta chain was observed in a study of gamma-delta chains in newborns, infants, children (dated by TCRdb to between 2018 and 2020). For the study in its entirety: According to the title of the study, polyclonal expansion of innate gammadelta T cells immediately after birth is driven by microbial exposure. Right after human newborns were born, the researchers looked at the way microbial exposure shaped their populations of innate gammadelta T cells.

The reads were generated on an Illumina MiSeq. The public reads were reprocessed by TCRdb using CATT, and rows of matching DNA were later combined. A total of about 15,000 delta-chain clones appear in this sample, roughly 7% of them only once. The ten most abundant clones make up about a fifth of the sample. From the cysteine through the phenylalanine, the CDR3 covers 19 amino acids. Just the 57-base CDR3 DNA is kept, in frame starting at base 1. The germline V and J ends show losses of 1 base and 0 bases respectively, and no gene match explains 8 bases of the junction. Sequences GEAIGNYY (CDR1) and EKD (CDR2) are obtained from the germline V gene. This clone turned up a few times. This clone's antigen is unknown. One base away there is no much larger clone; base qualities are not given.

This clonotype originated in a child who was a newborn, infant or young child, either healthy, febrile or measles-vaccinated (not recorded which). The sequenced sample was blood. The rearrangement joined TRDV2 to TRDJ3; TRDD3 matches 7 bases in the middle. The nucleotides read TGTGCCTGTGACACGTTGGGGGAACACCGCTCCTGGGACACCCGACAGATGTTTTTC. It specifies CACDTLGEHRSWDTRQMFF.